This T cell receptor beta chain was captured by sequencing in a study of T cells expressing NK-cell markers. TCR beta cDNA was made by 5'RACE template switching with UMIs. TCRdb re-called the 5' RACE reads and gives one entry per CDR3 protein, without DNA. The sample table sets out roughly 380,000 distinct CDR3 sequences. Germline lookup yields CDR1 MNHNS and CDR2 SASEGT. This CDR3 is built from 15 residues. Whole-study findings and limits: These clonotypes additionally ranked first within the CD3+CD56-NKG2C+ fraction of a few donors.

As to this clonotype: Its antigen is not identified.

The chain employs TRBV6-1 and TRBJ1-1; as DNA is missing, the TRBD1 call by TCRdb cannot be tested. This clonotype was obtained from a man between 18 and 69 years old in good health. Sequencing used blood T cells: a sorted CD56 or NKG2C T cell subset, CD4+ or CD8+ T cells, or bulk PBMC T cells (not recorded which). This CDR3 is CASSPRPGVNTEAFF.